The T cell receptor (beta chain) under discussion was sequenced for a study of tumor-infiltrating lymphocytes in primary liver carcinoma. Turning to the study itself: There were roughly 3.5 to 7.13 million productive TCRbeta reads per sample, a yield similar across tissue types. Findings and caveats of the study: All five tumor regions shared only about 7.5-24% of top clones. With p = 0.039, the top-250-clone fraction in tumors significantly exceeded that in blood.

Researchers generated TCR beta cDNA from approximately 450 ng of total RNA, relying on a constant-region primer. Modified slightly, ARM-PCR produced TCR beta libraries over three nested multiplex PCR rounds. Each of the first two PCR rounds ran roughly 10 cycles with TRBV1-TRBV30 forward and C-beta reverse primers. From the multiplex PCR reads, TCRdb called clonotypes with MiXCR, one entry per CDR3 protein. The sample has roughly 190,000 distinct CDR3 sequences, 85% seen once; the top ten hold over 15%. Note on this clonotype: The antigen is undetermined.

DNA and RNA were both co-extracted from approximately 22-30 mg of bulk tissue that had not been sorted. Every one of the tumor samples had a viable tumor cell content above 75%. CDR1 is SQVTM, CDR2 ANQGSEA, per germline. The length of the CDR3 is 15 residues. V was clipped by 8 bases and J by 7 bases, with 24 bases between them. The chain has TRBV29-1 and TRBJ1-5; D uncertain. The clonotype was recovered from a man aged 35 to 55 with primary liver carcinoma and hepatitis B virus infection. The sample consisted of tumor tissue from primary liver carcinoma. CDR3 loop: CSLIVGNSHGQPQHF. Here the CDR3 DNA reads TGCAGCCTTATTGTAGGGAACTCTCATGGACAGCCCCAGCATTTT.